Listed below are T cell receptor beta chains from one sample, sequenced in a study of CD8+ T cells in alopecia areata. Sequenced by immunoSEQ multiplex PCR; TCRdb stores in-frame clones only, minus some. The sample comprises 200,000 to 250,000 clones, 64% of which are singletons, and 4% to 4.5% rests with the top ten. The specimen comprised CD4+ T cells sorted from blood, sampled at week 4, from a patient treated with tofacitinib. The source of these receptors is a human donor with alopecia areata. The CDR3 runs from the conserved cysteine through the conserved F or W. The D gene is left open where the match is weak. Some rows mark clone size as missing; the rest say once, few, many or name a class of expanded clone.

CASTRQFSNQPQHF,TGTGCCTCCACCCGGCAGTTTAGCAATCAGCCCCAGCATTTT,TRBJ1-5,-,TRBV10-3,14,-
CASSFKQGFGQSTEAFF,TGCGCCAGCAGCTTCAAACAGGGTTTCGGTCAAAGCACTGAAGCTTTCTTT,TRBJ1-1,-,TRBV5-1,17,-
CASSLKGEVYEQYF,TGTGCCAGCAGCTTAAAGGGGGAGGTCTACGAGCAGTACTTC,TRBJ2-7,-,TRBV7-9,14,-
CASSLSGGRTEAFF,TGTGCCAGCAGCTTGAGCGGGGGTCGGACTGAAGCTTTCTTT,TRBJ1-1,-,TRBV7-2,14,-
CAWSESRNQPQHF,TGTGCCTGGAGTGAGTCCCGGAATCAGCCCCAGCATTTT,TRBJ1-5,-,TRBV30,13,-
CSVGDRPSTDTQYF,TGCAGCGTTGGGGACAGACCTAGCACAGATACGCAGTATTTT,TRBJ2-3,-,TRBV29-1,14,TRBD1
CASSLSRGGNTIYF,TGTGCCAGCAGTCTCTCCCGCGGCGGAAACACCATATATTTT,TRBJ1-3,few,TRBV6-6,14,-
CASSLMVAGGIEQYF,TGTGCCAGCAGCTTAATGGTAGCGGGGGGGATTGAGCAGTACTTC,TRBJ2-7,-,TRBV7-2,15,TRBD2
CSAATSGPSYNEQFF,TGCAGCGCCGCGACTAGCGGGCCCTCCTACAATGAGCAGTTCTTC,TRBJ2-1,few,TRBV29-1,15,TRBD2
CASSSPNRDGYTF,TGTGCCAGCAGTTCTCCCAATAGGGATGGCTACACCTTC,TRBJ1-2,-,TRBV6-5,13,-
CASSQDQGGPSWYF,TGTGCCAGCAGCCAAGATCAGGGGGGCCCGTCCTGGTACTTC,TRBJ2-5,-,TRBV4-2,14,-
CASSLALSTDTQYF,TGTGCCAGCAGCTTAGCACTTAGCACAGATACGCAGTATTTT,TRBJ2-3,once,TRBV7-9,14,-
CSADHRGLGETQYF,TGCAGCGCAGACCACAGGGGGCTGGGAGAGACCCAGTACTTC,TRBJ2-5,few,TRBV29-1,14,TRBD1
CASSPTSRGGARDTQYF,TGTGCCAGCAGCCCAACATCCCGCGGGGGGGCCAGAGATACGCAGTATTTT,TRBJ2-3,-,TRBV9,17,TRBD2
CTSSHVGHGELFF,TGCACCAGCAGCCATGTTGGTCACGGGGAGCTGTTTTTT,TRBJ2-2,-,TRBV1,13,-
CATSRVNSQNEQFF,TGTGCCACCAGCAGAGTGAACTCGCAAAATGAGCAGTTCTTC,TRBJ2-1,-,TRBV15,14,-
CASSPGETQYF,TGTGCCAGCAGCCCCGGAGAGACCCAGTACTTC,TRBJ2-5,few,TRBV7-9,11,-
CAGGDYEQFF,TGTGCCGGGGGGGACTATGAGCAGTTCTTC,TRBJ2-1,few,TRBV30,10,TRBD2
CASSVGGTSGAFEQYF,TGTGCCAGCAGCGTAGGAGGGACTAGCGGGGCTTTCGAGCAGTACTTC,TRBJ2-7,-,TRBV9,16,TRBD2
CASSPPGNAADTQYF,TGTGCCAGCTCACCACCGGGAAACGCGGCAGATACGCAGTATTTT,TRBJ2-3,-,TRBV18,15,-
CASSWDNYGYTF,TGTGCCAGCAGCTGGGACAACTATGGCTACACCTTC,TRBJ1-2,-,TRBV5-4,12,-
CASSFASGGPGETQYF,TGTGCCAGCAGCTTTGCTAGCGGGGGCCCAGGGGAGACCCAGTACTTC,TRBJ2-5,few,TRBV11-2,16,TRBD2
CASSLGGAHYNEQFF,TGTGCCAGCAGCTTAGGAGGGGCTCATTACAATGAGCAGTTCTTC,TRBJ2-1,few,TRBV7-8,15,-
CASSWDGSYEQYF,TGTGCCAGCAGTTGGGACGGTTCCTACGAGCAGTACTTC,TRBJ2-7,few,TRBV11-2,13,-
CASSLPTGLGNTIYF,TGTGCCAGCAGCCTCCCGACAGGCCTTGGAAACACCATATATTTT,TRBJ1-3,-,TRBV11-2,15,-
CASSPGTGGLLRF,TGTGCCAGCAGTCCCGGGACAGGGGGGCTCCTTCGGTTT,TRBJ1-1,-,TRBV6-5,13,TRBD1
CASSLGSVNEQFF,TGTGCCAGCAGCCTAGGCTCGGTCAATGAGCAGTTCTTC,TRBJ2-1,-,TRBV2,13,-
CASSLNRAGANVLTF,TGTGCCAGCTCACTCAACAGGGCTGGGGCCAACGTCCTGACTTTC,TRBJ2-6,-,TRBV18,15,-
CSVEGVGYNEQFF,TGCAGCGTTGAAGGGGTCGGGTACAATGAGCAGTTCTTC,TRBJ2-1,once,TRBV29-1,13,-
CASTRNNGGGGYTF,TGTGCCAGCACCCGTAATAATGGGGGAGGGGGCTACACCTTC,TRBJ1-2,-,TRBV13,14,-
CASSPTGLGSPLHF,TGTGCCAGCAGCCCGACAGGGTTAGGGTCACCCCTCCACTTT,TRBJ1-6,-,TRBV7-2,14,TRBD1
CAISDSTSGNTIYF,TGTGCCATCAGTGATTCTACCTCTGGAAACACCATATATTTT,TRBJ1-3,-,TRBV10-3,14,-
CASSPTGAGTGELFF,TGTGCCAGCAGCCCGACAGGGGCAGGGACCGGGGAGCTGTTTTTT,TRBJ2-2,-,TRBV9,15,TRBD1
CAYSRGRNEQFF,TGTGCCTACTCGCGGGGGCGGAATGAGCAGTTCTTC,TRBJ2-1,-,TRBV30,12,-
CASSLSSGVGEQYF,TGTGCCAGCAGCTTAAGTAGCGGGGTGGGGGAGCAGTACTTC,TRBJ2-7,few,TRBV7-2,14,TRBD2